These 32 T cell receptor beta chains originate from one sample sequenced in a study of cytomegalovirus exposure and HLA in healthy donors. The PCR used 60 Vbeta and 13 Jbeta primers. The table came from immunoSEQ multiplex PCR; TCRdb's copy has only in-frame clones and leaves some out. The sample has roughly 180,000 clones; about three quarters are singletons. Source material: PBMCs. These receptors came from a female donor in good health and CMV-seronegative.

The chain is built from TRBV11-2 and TRBJ2-2; 8 positions agree with TRBD1. Germline CDR1 and CDR2: SGHAT and FQNNGV. The CDR3 consists of 16 residues. J was trimmed by 3 bases and V by 5 bases; bases with no gene match: 8. The CDR3 loop is CASSLGQGGYTGELFF. CDR3 bases: TGTGCCAGCAGCCTCGGACAGGGAGGTTACACCGGGGAGCTGTTTTTT.

V usage is TRBV9 and J usage is TRBJ2-3; 10 bases are shared with TRBD2. Germline CDR1 SGDLS, CDR2 YYNGEE. The CDR3 contains 14 residues. Germline trimming cut 2 bases from V and 5 bases from J; bases unmatched to any gene: 2. The CDR3 coding sequence is TGTGCCAGCAGCGTGTTAGCGGGAGGAGATACGCAGTATTTT. It translates to CASSVLAGGDTQYF. The full variable domain, rest sourced from reference TRBV9 and TRBJ2-3, is DSGVTQTPKHLITATGQRVTLRCSPRSGDLSVYWYQQSLDQGLQFLIQYYNGEERAKGNILERFSAQQFPDLHSELNLSSLELGDSALYFCASSVLAGGDTQYFGPGTRLTVL.

This clone has just one count. The chain has TRBV27 and TRBJ1-1; 7 bases are shared with TRBD1. The CDR3 extends over 14 amino acids. The V gene end was trimmed by 2 bases and the J gene end by 5 bases; junction bases not matched to a gene: 5. Per the germline V gene, CDR1 is MNHEY and CDR2 is SMNVEV (reference sequence). CDR3 sequence (DNA): TGTGCCAGCAGTTTAAGGACAGGAGGGACTGAAGCTTTCTTT. Its translation is CASSLRTGGTEAFF.

This clone turned up a few times. The V and J genes are TRBV6-5 and TRBJ1-1; D is ambiguous. V dropped 2 bases and J dropped 8 bases, with 9 bases sitting between them. The CDR3 has 12 residues. Germline assignment: CDR1 MNHEY and CDR2 SVGAGI. The CDR3 DNA reads TGTGCCAGCAGTTACCCCGTTTTAGAAGCTTTCTTT. Translating gives CASSYPVLEAFF.

This chain uses TRBV7-6 with TRBJ2-5, with D possibly matching TRBD2 (5 bases). V shed 4 bases and J shed 5 bases, with 8 bases lying between them. CDR1 SGHVS and CDR2 FNYEAQ come from the germline V gene. This CDR3 is built from 12 residues. The CDR3 bases are TGTGCCAGCAGCTCTACGGGGGAGACCCAGTACTTC. Amino acid sequence: CASSSTGETQYF.

V is TRBV7-3 and J is TRBJ2-1, with 11 bases matching TRBD2. This CDR3 region has 14 residues. Germline CDR1 SGHTA, CDR2 FQGTGA. The J segment lost 9 bases and the V segment lost 2 bases, leaving 3 bases of the junction unmatched. The CDR3 sequence: CASSLVAGGVEQFF. The CDR3 nucleotides read TGTGCCAGCAGCTTAGTAGCGGGAGGGGTTGAGCAGTTCTTC.

This rearrangement joins TRBV6-5 to TRBJ1-6; D gene uncertain. V was cut by 6 bases and J by 10 bases, with 13 bases left in between. This CDR3 has 13 amino acids. Per germline, CDR1 MNHEY and CDR2 SVGAGI. DNA of the CDR3: TGTGCCAGCAGCCCCGGGAGTCCATCACCCCTCCACTTT. Amino acids: CASSPGSPSPLHF.

The rearrangement joins TRBV7-3 to TRBJ1-3, with no clear D. Trimming removed 4 bases at V and 0 bases at J, with 16 bases between. Germline V CDR1 and CDR2: SGHTA, FQGTGA. CDR3 length: 17 residues. CDR3 loop: CASSSIPTEFSGNTIYF. CDR3 sequence (DNA): TGTGCCAGCAGCTCCATCCCGACGGAGTTCTCTGGAAACACCATATATTTT.

This clone occurred once. CDR3 bases: TGTGCCAGCAGCCTACGACTCTCTGGGGCCAACGTCCTGACTTTC. Translated, it gives CASSLRLSGANVLTF. The chain recombines TRBV7-8 with TRBJ2-6; D unresolved. The CDR3 runs to 15 residues. Germline V CDR1 and CDR2: SGHVS, FQNEAQ. Trimming stripped 5 bases from V and 0 bases from J, with 8 bases between.

The chain couples TRBV4-1 to TRBJ2-7, with 11 positions matching TRBD2. The length of the CDR3 is 18 residues. The germline V gene has CDR1 MGHRA and CDR2 YSYEKL. Trimming took 0 bases from V and 3 from J; bases not matched to a gene: 10. CDR3 nucleotides: TGCGCCAGCAGCCAAGATGTTACTAGCGGGGGCCTACACTACGAGCAGTACTTC. This translates into CASSQDVTSGGLHYEQYF.

The chain is built from TRBV11-2 and TRBJ1-2, with TRBD1 identical over 7 bases. V was pared by 7 bases and J by 3 bases, with 5 bases of the junction left unmatched. The CDR3 covers 13 residues. Looked up from germline, CDR1 is SGHAT and CDR2 is FQNNGV. The CDR3 is CASKGTGDYGYTF. In nucleotides, the CDR3 is TGTGCCAGCAAAGGAACAGGGGACTATGGCTACACCTTC.

The chain recombines TRBV6-5 with TRBJ1-6, with 9 positions matching TRBD1. The CDR3 loop spans 15 amino acids. CDR1 and CDR2 from the germline V gene are MNHEY and SVGAGI. The V and J ends lost 4 bases and 9 bases, in that order; junction bases with no gene match: 7. The CDR3 reads CASSLQGATVSPLHF. Written as DNA, the CDR3 is TGTGCCAGCAGTTTACAGGGGGCTACCGTTTCACCCCTCCACTTT.

The sample holds one count of this clone. This CDR3 is also generated by other DNA sequences in the sample. The chain combines TRBV7-2 with TRBJ1-5, with D possibly matching TRBD1 (5 bases). Germline CDR1 SGHTA, CDR2 FQGNSA. V was pared by 0 bases and J by 7 bases, with 13 bases between. This CDR3 spans 15 amino acids. As DNA, the CDR3 is TGTGCCAGCAGCTTAGCGCTCCAGGGAAGACAGCCCCAGCATTTT. Protein sequence: CASSLALQGRQPQHF. Full variable domain (rest looked up from reference TRBV7-2 and TRBJ1-5): GAGVSQSPSNKVTEKGKDVELRCDPISGHTALYWYRQSLGQGLEFLIYFQGNSAPDKSGLPSDRFSAERTGGSVSTLTIQRTQQEDSAVYLCASSLALQGRQPQHFGDGTRLSIL.

This clone was seen many times. The chain links TRBV6-1 to TRBJ1-6, with 9 bases matching TRBD1. Germline lookup yields CDR1 MNHNS and CDR2 SASEGT. V shed 6 bases, J shed 5 bases, and the junction held 5 bases outside the gene matches. The CDR3 runs to 15 residues. This CDR3 reads CASRADRGNNSPLHF. In nucleotides, the CDR3 is TGTGCCAGCAGGGCGGACAGGGGAAATAATTCACCCCTCCACTTT.

This sequence joins TRBV10-3 and TRBJ2-3; maybe TRBD2 (6 bases). V was clipped by 2 bases and J by 3 bases, with 9 bases between them. The CDR3 is made up of 14 amino acids. Germline CDR1 reads ENHRY; CDR2 reads SYGVKD. This CDR3 is CAISETLATDTQYF. In DNA form, the CDR3 reads TGTGCCATCAGTGAGACCCTAGCGACAGATACGCAGTATTTT.

The chain is built from TRBV2 and TRBJ1-4; 8 nucleotides line up with TRBD1. The CDR3 spans 15 residues. J lost 4 bases, V lost 6 bases, and 7 bases had no gene match. The V gene's germline CDR1 is SNHLY and CDR2 FYNNEI. DNA for the CDR3: TGTGCCAGCAGCTTTTCCGGGACAGGTAATGAAAAACTGTTTTTT. Its translation is CASSFSGTGNEKLFF.

In its sample, this clone was seen a few times. V and J are TRBV4-1 and TRBJ2-5, with D tentatively TRBD1 (6 bases). The CDR3 consists of 16 residues. Germline CDR1 and CDR2: MGHRA and YSYEKL. Trimming pared 4 bases from V and 10 bases from J, leaving 25 bases between. The CDR3 bases are TGCGCCAGCAGCCCCCAAGACAGGTCCGCAGGCCGGGACCAGTACTTC. Protein: CASSPQDRSAGRDQYF.

The chain carries TRBV19 and TRBJ1-2, with 10 bases aligning to TRBD1. The CDR3 consists of 17 residues. With V trimmed by 6 bases and J by 0 bases, 10 bases remained unmatched. The germline V gene has CDR1 LNHDA and CDR2 SQIVND (reference sequence). The CDR3 region has the DNA TGTGCCAGTAGCAGACCGGGACAGGGGACCTCTAACTATGGCTACACCTTC. Protein product: CASSRPGQGTSNYGYTF.

The CDR3 loop is CASSRQGVEQYF. Here the CDR3 DNA reads TGTGCCAGCAGCCGACAGGGAGTCGAGCAGTACTTC. The chain employs TRBV11-2 and TRBJ2-5; TRBD1 agrees at 7 bases. The J call may be mistaken, given a closer DNA end match to TRBJ2-7. The CDR3 sequence is 12 residues long. Germline CDR1 and CDR2: SGHAT and FQNNGV.

This clone was seen once. This chain uses TRBV5-1 with TRBJ2-5, with 8 bases fitting TRBD2. This CDR3 comprises 15 residues. Looked up from germline, CDR1 is SGHRS and CDR2 is YFSETQ. V trimming: 4 bases; J trimming: 2 bases; junction bases outside the gene matches: 7. CDR3: CASSPREGSQETQYF. The CDR3 DNA follows: TGCGCCAGCAGCCCCCGGGAGGGTTCACAAGAGACCCAGTACTTC.

In regard to this clone: The same CDR3 arises from other DNA sequences in this sample as well. The gene calls are TRBV18 and TRBJ2-2; the D is unclear. Trimming took off 6 bases at V and 3 bases at J, with 11 bases between the two ends. This CDR3 is built from 14 residues. Looked up from germline, CDR1 is KGHSH and CDR2 is LQKENI. The CDR3 protein is CASSRTQDTGELFF. Written as DNA, the CDR3 is TGTGCCAGCTCCCGCACCCAGGACACCGGGGAGCTGTTTTTT.

The CDR3 spells CASSQDGLSQGANYGYTF. The CDR3 nucleotides are TGCGCCAGCAGCCAAGATGGCCTCTCACAGGGGGCTAACTATGGCTACACCTTC. The rearrangement uses TRBV4-1 and TRBJ1-2; 8 bases are shared with TRBD1. V shed 0 bases and J 0 bases; nucleotides not matched to a gene: 9. The CDR3 runs 18 residues. Germline values: CDR1 MGHRA, CDR2 YSYEKL.

The sample holds a few counts of this clone. The chain carries TRBV7-8 and TRBJ2-5; 11 positions agree with TRBD2. V shed 3 bases, J shed 2 bases, and the junction held 14 bases outside the gene matches. The CDR3 is made up of 19 amino acids. Per the germline V gene, CDR1 is SGHVS and CDR2 is FQNEAQ. The CDR3 region is CASSLVLLAGEGGQETQYF. In DNA form, the CDR3 reads TGTGCCAGCAGCTTGGTCTTACTAGCGGGGGAGGGGGGACAAGAGACCCAGTACTTC.

The rearrangement links TRBV7-2 to TRBJ1-1; maybe TRBD1 (6 bases). CDR1 and CDR2 from the germline V gene are SGHTA and FQGNSA. This CDR3 region has 14 residues. V lost 7 bases and J 4 bases, leaving 16 bases between the germline ends. The chain's CDR3 is CASTPGGPITEAFF. Here the CDR3 DNA reads TGTGCCAGCACCCCGGGGGGGCCGATCACTGAAGCTTTCTTT.

In its sample, this clone was seen a few times. The gene calls are TRBV2 and TRBJ1-2; D perhaps matches TRBD1 (6 bases). In germline, CDR1 is SNHLY, CDR2 FYNNEI. V lost 6 bases and J lost 1, with 9 bases in between. The CDR3 spans 13 residues. The CDR3: CASSLDSNYGYTF. CDR3 in DNA: TGTGCCAGCAGCCTGGACAGTAACTATGGCTACACCTTC. Based on the CDR3 plus reference TRBV2 and TRBJ1-2, the full variable domain is EPEVTQTPSHQVTQMGQEVILRCVPISNHLYFYWYRQILGQKVEFLVSFYNNEISEKSEIFDDQFSVERPDGSNFTLKIRSTKLEDSAMYFCASSLDSNYGYTFGSGTRLTVV.

The chain carries TRBV7-3 and TRBJ2-3, with D uncertain. The germline V gene has CDR1 SGHTA and CDR2 FQGTGA. This CDR3 has 13 residues. V lost 5 bases and J 4 bases, leaving 10 bases between the germline ends. The CDR3 sequence is CASSPYLADTQYF. The CDR3, as DNA: TGTGCCAGCAGCCCCTATCTGGCAGATACGCAGTATTTT.

V and J are TRBV6-5 and TRBJ1-1; D is possibly TRBD1 (5 bases). The CDR3 extends over 12 amino acids. Germline loops: CDR1 MNHEY, CDR2 SVGAGI. Deletions cut 5 bases from V and 6 bases from J, with 10 bases between. CDR3 bases: TGTGCCAGCAGTCCCGGAGGGGCTGAAGCTTTCTTT. Its translation is CASSPGGAEAFF.

The chain has TRBV2 and TRBJ2-7, with TRBD1 identical over 8 bases. This CDR3 is 14 amino acids long. The V gene's germline CDR1 is SNHLY and CDR2 FYNNEI. V lost 7 bases and J lost 6; bases outside the gene matches: 11. Written as DNA, the CDR3 is TGTGCCAGCACCCGGACAGGGAAATATCGCGAGCAGTACTTC. It encodes CASTRTGKYREQYF.

This chain links TRBV7-3 with TRBJ2-1; maybe TRBD2 (7 bases). V was trimmed by 5 bases and J by 6 bases, leaving 17 bases between them. The germline CDR1 and CDR2 sequences are SGHTA and FQGTGA. CDR3 length: 15 amino acids. The CDR3 DNA sequence: TGTGCCAGCAGCCAAGGACTGGGGGGGGCCAATGAGCAGTTCTTC. It translates to CASSQGLGGANEQFF. Drawing the rest from reference TRBV7-3 and TRBJ2-1, the complete variable domain is GAGVSQTPSNKVTEKGKYVELRCDPISGHTALYWYRQSLGQGPEFLIYFQGTGAADDSGLPNDRFFAVRPEGSVSTLKIQRTERGDSAVYLCASSQGLGGANEQFFGPGTRLTVL.

The genes are TRBV2 and TRBJ2-4; D possibly corresponds to TRBD1 (7 bases). CDR1 and CDR2 (germline): SNHLY, FYNNEI. The CDR3 loop spans 15 amino acids. Trimming took 3 bases from V and 3 from J, leaving 12 bases between them. This chain's CDR3 is CASSDRQGGKNIQYF. The CDR3, as DNA: TGTGCCAGCAGTGATAGACAGGGAGGCAAAAACATTCAGTACTTC.

V and J are TRBV4-3 and TRBJ2-1; TRBD2 agrees at 11 bases. The J segment lost 3 bases and the V segment lost 0 bases, leaving 4 bases of the junction unmatched. The CDR3 spans 17 residues. Germline lookup yields CDR1 LGHNA and CDR2 YSLEER. The CDR3 reads CASSQEPLAGGYNEQFF. The CDR3 DNA reads TGCGCCAGCAGCCAAGAACCCCTAGCGGGAGGCTACAATGAGCAGTTCTTC.

The chain carries TRBV7-9 and TRBJ1-4; no clear D gene. Germline V CDR1 and CDR2: SEHNR, FQNEAQ (reference sequence). Deletions cut 4 bases from V and 8 bases from J, with 8 bases between. The CDR3 has 12 residues. In nucleotides, the CDR3 is TGTGCCAGCAGCTCGCTACGGGAAAAACTGTTTTTT. Its protein is CASSSLREKLFF.